This TCR beta chain was captured in a study of regulatory T cells in long-lasting Graves disease. Stated time point: newly diagnosed GD, antithyroid drugs for less than 3 months. Extracted PBMC RNA gave rise to the TCR library. EDTA tubes received 7.5 to 9 milliliters of collected peripheral blood. Construction of the TCR beta libraries employed iRepertoire HTBI primers in conjunction with Arm-PCR of CDR3 regions. TCRdb reanalysed the multiplex PCR reads using MiXCR and keeps one entry per CDR3 protein. The sample has about 400,000 distinct CDR3 sequences, about 14% seen once. In germline, CDR1 is LGHDT, CDR2 YNNKEL (reference sequence). CDR3 size: 16 residues. Trimming took 5 bases from V and 2 from J; bases not matched to a gene: 7. Many counts were recorded for this clonotype.

This clonotype was obtained from a female donor with Graves disease. The chain combines TRBV3-1 with TRBJ1-1; 11 positions agree with TRBD1. The specimen was peripheral blood mononuclear cells (PBMCs), collected at new diagnosis, from a patient treated with antithyroid drugs. CDR3 amino acids: CASSSGTGGLNTEAFF. In DNA, the CDR3 is TGTGCCAGCAGCTCCGGGACAGGGGGACTAAACACTGAAGCTTTCTTT.